A selection of T cell receptor beta chains follows, all from one sample in a study of graft-versus-host responses after intestinal transplantation. The data were produced by immunoSEQ multiplex PCR, yet TCRdb's version contains in-frame clones alone and is incomplete. This table has 29,000 or so clones, 70% to 90% appearing once. Specimen: PBMCs, collected around 460 days after intestinal transplantation. All receptors come from a human patient who received an intestinal transplant, so some T cells may come from the graft donor. Both conserved end residues are part of each CDR3. A D gene is named only where the DNA matches it firmly. Some rows have no size entry. The others give once, few or many, or a class for an expanded clone.

J gene: TRBJ1-5
D gene: -
V gene: TRBV19
clone size: -
CDR3 protein: CASSSSGVLPQHF
CDR3 DNA: TGTGCCAGTAGTAGTTCCGGAGTCCTGCCCCAGCATTTT

J gene: TRBJ1-5
D gene: TRBD1
V gene: TRBV6-5
clone size: -
CDR3 protein: CASSDRGNQPQHF
CDR3 DNA: TGTGCCAGCAGTGACAGGGGGAATCAGCCCCAGCATTTT

J gene: TRBJ1-1
D gene: -
V gene: TRBV9
clone size: -
CDR3 protein: CASSVVEFGGGRMNTEAFF
CDR3 DNA: TGTGCCAGCAGCGTAGTTGAGTTCGGTGGTGGACGGATGAACACTGAAGCTTTCTTT

J gene: TRBJ1-1
D gene: TRBD1
V gene: TRBV6-1
clone size: -
CDR3 protein: CASSRTGGLTEAFF
CDR3 DNA: TGTGCCAGCAGTAGGACAGGGGGTCTAACTGAAGCTTTCTTT

J gene: TRBJ2-5
D gene: -
V gene: TRBV29-1
clone size: -
CDR3 protein: CSTRDGEETQYF
CDR3 DNA: TGCAGCACCCGGGACGGGGAAGAGACCCAGTACTTC

J gene: TRBJ1-1
D gene: TRBD1
V gene: TRBV4-3
clone size: -
CDR3 protein: CASSQDLTGGREAFF
CDR3 DNA: TGCGCCAGCAGCCAAGATCTGACAGGGGGCAGGGAAGCTTTCTTT

J gene: TRBJ1-2
D gene: TRBD1
V gene: TRBV19
clone size: -
CDR3 protein: CASSVDRDYGYTF
CDR3 DNA: TGTGCCAGTAGTGTAGACAGGGACTATGGCTACACCTTC

J gene: TRBJ2-5
D gene: -
V gene: TRBV28
clone size: -
CDR3 protein: CASSSRQSGQETQYF
CDR3 DNA: TGTGCCAGCAGCTCCCGGCAGTCTGGCCAAGAGACCCAGTACTTC

J gene: TRBJ2-7
D gene: -
V gene: TRBV30
clone size: -
CDR3 protein: CAWSVGITYEQYF
CDR3 DNA: TGTGCCTGGAGTGTAGGCATAACCTACGAGCAGTACTTC

J gene: TRBJ2-3
D gene: -
V gene: TRBV27
clone size: -
CDR3 protein: CASSFGADTQYF
CDR3 DNA: TGTGCCAGCAGTTTTGGTGCAGATACGCAGTATTTT

J gene: TRBJ2-1
D gene: TRBD1
V gene: TRBV29-1
clone size: -
CDR3 protein: CSVSVGGTGRNEQFF
CDR3 DNA: TGCAGCGTTTCTGTTGGAGGGACAGGGCGGAATGAGCAGTTCTTC

J gene: TRBJ2-3
D gene: TRBD2
V gene: TRBV6-4
clone size: -
CDR3 protein: CASSEGTSGTDTQYF
CDR3 DNA: TGTGCCAGCAGTGAGGGGACTAGCGGGACAGATACGCAGTATTTT

J gene: TRBJ2-1
D gene: -
V gene: TRBV5-1
clone size: -
CDR3 protein: CASSLFPGGYNEQFF
CDR3 DNA: TGCGCCAGCAGCTTGTTCCCCGGAGGCTACAATGAGCAGTTCTTC

J gene: TRBJ2-1
D gene: TRBD2
V gene: TRBV19
clone size: -
CDR3 protein: CASRPLAGGQFF
CDR3 DNA: TGTGCCAGTAGGCCGCTGGCGGGGGGGCAGTTCTTC

J gene: TRBJ2-7
D gene: -
V gene: TRBV18
clone size: once
CDR3 protein: CASSPLADRYEQYF
CDR3 DNA: TGTGCCAGCTCACCACTAGCGGATAGATACGAGCAGTACTTC

J gene: TRBJ2-6
D gene: -
V gene: TRBV18
clone size: -
CDR3 protein: CASSTGTGANVLTF
CDR3 DNA: TGTGCCAGCTCAACAGGGACAGGGGCCAACGTCCTGACTTTC

J gene: TRBJ1-2
D gene: -
V gene: TRBV4-3
clone size: -
CDR3 protein: CASSQERLSYGYTF
CDR3 DNA: TGCGCCAGCAGCCAAGAGCGCCTAAGTTATGGCTACACCTTC

J gene: TRBJ2-7
D gene: TRBD2
V gene: TRBV5-1
clone size: -
CDR3 protein: CATSASGSSYEQYF
CDR3 DNA: TGCGCCACCTCAGCTAGCGGGAGCTCCTACGAGCAGTACTTC

J gene: TRBJ2-1
D gene: -
V gene: TRBV5-1
clone size: -
CDR3 protein: CASSSLGMVGGYNEQFF
CDR3 DNA: TGCGCCAGCAGCTCGCTAGGGATGGTTGGGGGGTACAATGAGCAGTTCTTC

J gene: TRBJ2-1
D gene: -
V gene: TRBV19
clone size: -
CDR3 protein: CASSRYSGLTYNEQFF
CDR3 DNA: TGTGCCAGTAGTCGGTATAGCGGACTCACCTACAATGAGCAGTTCTTC

J gene: TRBJ2-3
D gene: -
V gene: TRBV5-5
clone size: once
CDR3 protein: CASSLLTSRDTQYF
CDR3 DNA: TGTGCCAGCAGCCTACTTACTAGTCGGGATACGCAGTATTTT

J gene: TRBJ2-7
D gene: -
V gene: TRBV9
clone size: -
CDR3 protein: CASSVGHTGNEQYF
CDR3 DNA: TGTGCCAGCAGCGTCGGACACACCGGGAACGAGCAGTACTTC

J gene: TRBJ1-1
D gene: TRBD1
V gene: TRBV6-5
clone size: -
CDR3 protein: CASSYTQGTEAFF
CDR3 DNA: TGTGCCAGCAGTTACACACAGGGGACTGAAGCTTTCTTT

J gene: TRBJ2-7
D gene: TRBD1
V gene: TRBV19
clone size: -
CDR3 protein: CASSIRDRAYEQYF
CDR3 DNA: TGTGCCAGTAGTATTCGGGACAGGGCCTACGAGCAGTACTTC

J gene: TRBJ1-3
D gene: TRBD1
V gene: TRBV7-9
clone size: -
CDR3 protein: CASSVPTGDGGNTIYF
CDR3 DNA: TGTGCCAGCAGCGTACCGACAGGGGATGGAGGAAACACCATATATTTT

J gene: TRBJ2-3
D gene: -
V gene: TRBV28
clone size: -
CDR3 protein: CASSLAGSTDTQYF
CDR3 DNA: TGTGCCAGCAGTTTAGCGGGGAGCACAGATACGCAGTATTTT

J gene: TRBJ2-7
D gene: -
V gene: TRBV30
clone size: -
CDR3 protein: CAWSGRSYEQYF
CDR3 DNA: TGTGCCTGGAGCGGGAGAAGTTACGAGCAGTACTTC

J gene: TRBJ1-2
D gene: -
V gene: TRBV7-9
clone size: -
CDR3 protein: CASSRIPTGHYGYTF
CDR3 DNA: TGTGCCAGCAGTCGAATCCCGACAGGCCACTATGGCTACACCTTC

J gene: TRBJ2-7
D gene: TRBD1
V gene: TRBV6-5
clone size: -
CDR3 protein: CASRPDRDDEQYF
CDR3 DNA: TGTGCCAGCAGACCCGACAGGGACGACGAGCAGTACTTC

J gene: TRBJ1-4
D gene: -
V gene: TRBV11-3
clone size: -
CDR3 protein: CASSSWIGKEKLFF
CDR3 DNA: TGTGCCAGCAGCTCATGGATAGGGAAGGAAAAACTGTTTTTT

J gene: TRBJ1-2
D gene: -
V gene: TRBV28
clone size: -
CDR3 protein: CASSLPRTANYGYTF
CDR3 DNA: TGTGCCAGCAGTTTACCTCGGACAGCCAACTATGGCTACACCTTC

J gene: TRBJ2-4
D gene: -
V gene: TRBV6-6
clone size: few
CDR3 protein: CASSSARSSANIQYF
CDR3 DNA: TGTGCCAGCAGTTCAGCCCGTTCTAGCGCAAACATTCAGTACTTC

J gene: TRBJ1-1
D gene: -
V gene: TRBV7-2
clone size: once
CDR3 protein: CASSLNGLLNTEAFF
CDR3 DNA: TGTGCCAGCAGCTTAAATGGGTTATTGAACACTGAAGCTTTCTTT

J gene: TRBJ1-2
D gene: -
V gene: TRBV11-2
clone size: -
CDR3 protein: CASSWGPGIYGYTF
CDR3 DNA: TGTGCCAGCAGCTGGGGACCGGGAATCTATGGCTACACCTTC

J gene: TRBJ2-7
D gene: -
V gene: TRBV18
clone size: -
CDR3 protein: CASSPNELSEQYF
CDR3 DNA: TGTGCCAGCTCACCGAACGAGCTCTCCGAGCAGTACTTC

J gene: TRBJ2-5
D gene: TRBD1
V gene: TRBV5-1
clone size: -
CDR3 protein: CASSLAEGQGFFEETQYF
CDR3 DNA: TGCGCCAGCAGCTTGGCGGAAGGACAGGGCTTTTTTGAAGAGACCCAGTACTTC

J gene: TRBJ2-1
D gene: TRBD2
V gene: TRBV7-9
clone size: -
CDR3 protein: CASSLAGTSGYNEQFF
CDR3 DNA: TGTGCCAGCAGCTTAGCGGGGACTAGCGGGTACAATGAGCAGTTCTTC

J gene: TRBJ2-7
D gene: -
V gene: TRBV6-8
clone size: -
CDR3 protein: CASSYPYEQYF
CDR3 DNA: TGTGCCAGCAGTTATCCCTACGAGCAGTACTTC